The subject of this entry is one T cell receptor beta chain. The source of the sample is a study of shared clonotypes between healthy human individuals. Study-level information: A couple of women and three men aged 18 to 49 made up the donors. Each donor contributed plates that comprised three CD4 naive, three CD4 memory, two CD8 naive and one CD8 memory.

Germline lookup yields CDR1 MGHRA and CDR2 YSYEKL. The CDR3 runs to 15 residues. With 4 bases clipped from V and 5 bases from J, the junction kept 9 bases outside the gene matches. Naive CD8 cells comprised CD45RO-negative, CCR7-positively selected cells, excluding terminally differentiated effector memory CD45RA+ cells. For every subset, genomic DNA was evenly distributed across several immunoSEQ plates. TCRdb keeps only in-frame clones here, not all; method: immunoSEQ multiplex PCR. The data show about 700,000 clones, around 92% seen once. The TCR originated in a man aged 30 to 45 in good health. The chain joins TRBV4-1 to TRBJ2-7, with TRBD1 matching 9 bases. Sequenced sample: naive CD8+ T cells sorted from blood. The CDR3 coding sequence is TGCGCCAGCAGCCTTAGGGACAGGGACATGCACGAGCAGTACTTC. Translating gives CASSLRDRDMHEQYF.